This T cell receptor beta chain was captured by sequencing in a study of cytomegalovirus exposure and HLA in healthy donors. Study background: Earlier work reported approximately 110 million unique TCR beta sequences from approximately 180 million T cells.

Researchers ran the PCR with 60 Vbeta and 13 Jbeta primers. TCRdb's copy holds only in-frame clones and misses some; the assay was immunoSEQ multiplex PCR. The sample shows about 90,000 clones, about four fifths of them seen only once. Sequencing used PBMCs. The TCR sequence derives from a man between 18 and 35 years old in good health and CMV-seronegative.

CDR3: CASRVRDRLYEQYF. CDR3 bases: TGTGCCAGCAGGGTCCGGGACAGACTCTACGAGCAGTACTTC. The V call is TRBV6-5, the J call TRBJ2-7; 7 positions agree with TRBD1. The CDR3 is made up of 14 amino acids. Germline V CDR1 and CDR2: MNHEY, SVGAGI. Trimming took 6 bases from V and 3 from J; bases not matched to a gene: 8.